A selection of T cell receptor beta chains follows, all from one sample in a study of blood T cell repertoires in COVID-19. Sequencing was performed with immunoSEQ multiplex PCR; in TCRdb, only in-frame clones are kept and a portion is missing. Of fewer than 400,000 clones listed, around 90% are singletons. The material sequenced was peripheral blood. These receptors originate from a human donor in a cohort sampled during active COVID-19. CDR3s include the opening cysteine and the closing phenylalanine or tryptophan. The D gene is left open where the match is weak. A clone size is listed for some rows: how often the clone was seen (once, few, many), or a class if it is expanded.

clone size	J gene	D gene	V gene	CDR3 DNA	CDR3 protein
-	TRBJ2-7	TRBD2	TRBV10-3	TGTGCCATCAGCGATACTAGCGGGAGGTCCTACGAGCAGTACTTC	CAISDTSGRSYEQYF
many	TRBJ2-5	-	TRBV19	TGTGCCTCCGGCCGGGAAGTGAGAGAGACCCAGTACTTC	CASGREVRETQYF
-	TRBJ2-1	TRBD2	TRBV5-1	TGCGCCAGCAGCTTGGCTACTAGCGGGGGGGCCGTGTCCTACAATGAGCAGTTCTTC	CASSLATSGGAVSYNEQFF
few	TRBJ2-5	-	TRBV7-3	TGTGCCAGCAGCCCAGGGCCTCAAGAGACCCAGTACTTC	CASSPGPQETQYF
-	TRBJ2-5	TRBD2	TRBV12-3/TRBV12-4	TGTGCCAGCAGTTCCCGGGAGGGAGAGACCCAGTACTTC	CASSSREGETQYF
-	TRBJ2-3	TRBD1	TRBV5-1	TGCGCCAGCAGTCCCGACGACAGGGGCGCAGATACGCAGTATTTT	CASSPDDRGADTQYF
-	TRBJ1-1	-	TRBV6-1	TGTGCCAGCAGAACTCGGGGGGAAGGGGGTGAAGCTTTCTTT	CASRTRGEGGEAFF
once	TRBJ2-7	-	TRBV14	TGTGCCAGCAGCCAAGATAGCCGTAGGCAGTACTTC	CASSQDSRRQYF
-	TRBJ2-3	-	TRBV3-1/TRBV3-2	TGTGCCCCCCGGGGGACAGATACGCAGTATTTT	CAPRGTDTQYF
few	TRBJ2-1	-	TRBV19	TGTGCCAGTAGTATAGGGAGAAACGGGGTGGCGGAGCAGTTCTTC	CASSIGRNGVAEQFF
many	TRBJ1-4	TRBD1	TRBV6-4	TGTGCCAGCCCGGACAGGGAGGGGGAAAAACTGTTTTTT	CASPDREGEKLFF
-	TRBJ1-3	-	TRBV15	TGTGCCACCAGTACATCACAGTCTGGAAACACCATATATTTT	CATSTSQSGNTIYF
-	TRBJ1-5	TRBD1	TRBV19	TGTGCCAGTAGAGGGACAGGCGACAATCAGCCCCAGCATTTT	CASRGTGDNQPQHF
-	TRBJ1-1	TRBD1	TRBV19	TGTGCCAGTAGTATGACAGGGAGGACTGAAGCTTTCTTT	CASSMTGRTEAFF
once	TRBJ2-7	TRBD2	TRBV29-1	TGCAGCCCTCCAGGGATAGCGGGATCCTACGAGCAGTACTTC	CSPPGIAGSYEQYF
-	TRBJ2-7	-	TRBV6-5	TGTGCTTGTAGGAGCTCCTACGAGCAGTACTTC	CACRSSYEQYF
-	TRBJ1-2	-	TRBV11-2	TGTGCCAGCAGCTCCATCCCCAGGGTCGGAGACTATGGCTACACCTTC	CASSSIPRVGDYGYTF
-	TRBJ1-5	-	TRBV6-1	TGTGCCAGCAGTGAGCACCAAGGGGTGGATCAGCCCCAGCATTTT	CASSEHQGVDQPQHF
few	TRBJ1-1	TRBD1	TRBV7-8	TGTGCCAGCAGCTTAGGGGGACAGACCATGAACACTGAAGCTTTCTTT	CASSLGGQTMNTEAFF